Included here is one T cell receptor beta chain sequence, with context. The record originates from a study of T-cell reconstitution after alpha-beta-depleted transplantation in children. The germline V gene encodes CDR1 LGHNA and CDR2 YSLEER. V lost 3 bases, J lost 5 bases, and 7 bases lay in between. This CDR3 has 13 amino acids. The authors prepared the TCRbeta library with unique molecular identifiers. TCRdb re-analysed the PCR reads in MiXCR, keeping a single row per CDR3 protein. The sample contains 300,000 to 400,000 distinct CDR3 sequences, roughly 15% of which appear only once. This TCR was sampled from a human donor who donated a stem cell graft to a child with Fanconi anemia. Sequences were derived from PBMCs, sampled from the stem cell graft. The chain is built from TRBV4-3 and TRBJ2-2, with D perhaps TRBD2 (5 bases). The CDR3 reads CASSQVATGELFF. The DNA for the CDR3 is TGCGCCAGCAGCCAGGTAGCGACCGGGGAGCTGTTTTTT.